This passage covers 8 T cell receptor beta chains from one sample sequenced in a study of CD8 T cells in Susac syndrome. When the RNA was reverse transcribed, random hexamers were used with an input of about 0.5 to 1 ug. TCRdb re-analysed the immunoSEQ multiplex PCR reads in MiXCR, keeping a single row per CDR3 protein. The sample shows fewer than 350,000 distinct CDR3 sequences, under 95% of them seen only once. Sequencing was done on a sample of CD4+ T cells from PBMCs. Receptor source: a human donor with multiple sclerosis.

This clonotype has just one count. The V call is TRBV19, the J call TRBJ1-5; D is undetermined. The germline V gene has CDR1 LNHDA and CDR2 SQIVND (reference sequence). V lost 6 bases and J lost 5, with 17 bases in between. This CDR3 is 15 amino acids long. CDR3 DNA sequence: TGTGCCAGTAGCTTTGGGCTCACCCCAGATCAGCCCCAGCATTTT. Translating it yields CASSFGLTPDQPQHF.

The V call is TRBV15, the J call TRBJ2-3; D not resolved. This CDR3 contains 15 residues. Between the trimmed V and J ends, which lost 1 base and 3 bases, there was a span of 11 bases. CDR1 is LNHNV, CDR2 YYDKDF, per germline (reference sequence). In DNA, the CDR3 is TGTGCCACCAGCAGAGGGGGATACGGTACAGATACGCAGTATTTT. It is translated as CATSRGGYGTDTQYF.

The chain carries TRBV27 and TRBJ2-2; TRBD1 aligns across 10 bases. Germline V gene data show CDR1 as MNHEY and CDR2 as SMNVEV (reference sequence). V lost 4 bases to trimming and J lost 6 bases; unmatched junction nucleotides: 8. The CDR3 has 16 residues. CDR3 bases: TGTGCCAGCAGTTCTCGGACAGGGGGGTCCCCCGGGGAGCTGTTTTTT. It yields the protein CASSSRTGGSPGELFF.

The V call is TRBV5-5, the J call TRBJ2-5; 9 nucleotides match TRBD2. This CDR3 region has 16 residues. The germline V gene has CDR1 SGHKS and CDR2 YYEKEE (reference sequence). The V segment lost 2 bases and the J segment 5 bases; nucleotides outside the gene matches: 10. The CDR3 sequence is CASSLERGRVQETQYF. In DNA form, the CDR3 reads TGTGCCAGCAGCTTAGAGCGCGGGAGGGTCCAGGAGACCCAGTACTTC.

The chain employs TRBV6-4 and TRBJ2-1; 11 bases align to TRBD2. V shed 6 bases, J shed 0 bases, and the junction held 13 bases outside the gene matches. Germline CDR1 is MRHNA and CDR2 is SNTAGT. The CDR3 sequence is 19 residues long. CDR3 in amino acids: CASSLYPPTSGSSYNEQFF. The CDR3 DNA is TGTGCCAGCAGCCTATACCCCCCCACTAGCGGGAGCTCCTACAATGAGCAGTTCTTC.

This clonotype has a single count. V is TRBV20-1 and J is TRBJ2-1; 7 nucleotides align to TRBD2. Germline-derived CDR1 and CDR2 are DFQATT and SNEGSKA (reference sequence). The CDR3 has 16 residues. The V segment lost 4 bases and the J segment 4 bases; nucleotides outside the gene matches: 13. Here the CDR3 DNA reads TGCAGTGCTACTGACGGGGCGGGAGCCGGGTACAATGAGCAGTTCTTC. Translation: CSATDGAGAGYNEQFF.

The chain is built from TRBV19 and TRBJ1-2, with D perhaps TRBD1 (6 bases). Per germline, CDR1 LNHDA and CDR2 SQIVND (reference sequence). Trimming took 11 bases from V and 4 from J, leaving 20 bases between them. The CDR3 is 14 amino acids. The chain's CDR3 is CAGYPKQGPYGYTF. CDR3 DNA sequence: TGTGCCGGGTATCCGAAACAGGGACCCTATGGCTACACCTTC. Supplemented by reference TRBV19 and TRBJ1-2, the full variable domain reads DGGITQSPKYLFRKEGQNVTLSCEQNLNHDAMYWYRQDPGQGLRLIYYSQIVNDFQKGDIAEGYSVSREKKESFPLTVTSAQKNPTAFYLCAGYPKQGPYGYTFGSGTRLTVV.

This chain connects TRBV12-3 or TRBV12-4 to TRBJ1-1, with D unclear. The CDR3 extends over 11 amino acids. V dropped 3 bases and J dropped 8 bases, with 7 bases sitting between them. The CDR3 sequence: CASSFSGEAFF. The CDR3 DNA reads TGTGCCAGCAGTTTTAGCGGAGAAGCTTTCTTT.